This T cell receptor beta chain was profiled in a study of CD8+ T cells in alopecia areata. This CDR3 contains 13 residues. Germline V gene data show CDR1 as SQVTM and CDR2 as ANQGSEA. V lost 7 bases, J lost 2 bases, and 6 bases stayed unmatched. Extracted RNA was reverse transcribed, and the resulting cDNA served as sequencing template. Libraries were prepared by immunoSEQ multiplex PCR; TCRdb keeps only in-frame clonotypes and omits some of them. The sample yields roughly 250,000 clones, about two thirds seen once. The chain links TRBV29-1 to TRBJ1-1, with TRBD1 identical over 8 bases. The TCR was taken from a human donor with alopecia areata. This sample comprised CD4+ T cells sorted from blood, obtained at week 0. The CDR3 is CSGIGQGNTEAFF. CDR3 nucleotide sequence: TGCAGCGGGATTGGACAGGGAAACACTGAAGCTTTCTTT.